This section outlines one TCR beta chain sequence together with its context. This entry comes from a study of shared clonotypes between healthy human individuals. Sequenced by immunoSEQ multiplex PCR; TCRdb stores in-frame clones only, minus some. Among under 130,000 clones listed, about 72% were seen once. This CDR3 spans 13 amino acids. Looked up from germline, CDR1 is MNHNS and CDR2 is SASEGT. J lost 5 bases, V lost 6 bases, and 2 bases had no gene match. The V call is TRBV6-1, the J call TRBJ1-5, with 9 nucleotides matching TRBD1. What was sequenced was memory CD8+ T cells sorted from blood. Subset meaning: CD45RO+ cells pooled with CCR7-negative TemRA cells. This receptor was taken from a woman younger than 45 in good health. The CDR3 protein is CASRDRGDQPQHF. The CDR3 DNA reads TGTGCCAGCAGAGACAGGGGGGATCAGCCCCAGCATTTT.